This TCR beta chain is from a study of blood T cell repertoires in COVID-19. The method was immunoSEQ multiplex PCR; TCRdb's version includes in-frame clones alone and lacks a portion of them. The table shows tens of thousands of clones, with nearly 90% occurring only once. CDR3 length: 15 residues. Germline CDR1 KGHSH, CDR2 LQKENI. Trimming shortened V by 8 bases and J by 1 base, and 17 bases separated the two germline ends. The sequencing input was peripheral blood. This TCR was sampled from a man in his fifties or sixties with active COVID-19. The chain employs TRBV18 and TRBJ2-5; TRBD2 is a possible D gene (5 bases). The CDR3 bases are TGTGCCAGCCAGTTGAACGGGGTCCGCCAAGAGACCCAGTACTTC. Its protein product is CASQLNGVRQETQYF.